This TCR beta chain was obtained from a study of T cell changes during pregnancy in multiple sclerosis. Only a few counts were recorded for this clone. The repertoire was sequenced with immunoSEQ multiplex PCR; TCRdb's copy has only in-frame clones and lacks some. Counted here are more than 55,000 clones, 85% to 95% occurring once; the ten biggest clones make up about 3.5%. The sequence came from a female donor with multiple sclerosis, enrolled in a pregnancy study. Sequencing used CD8+ T cells from peripheral blood mononuclear cells, obtained in the third trimester of pregnancy.

The CDR3 spells CASSQGGGEGYNEQFF. The CDR3 DNA reads as TGCGCCAGCAGCCAAGGAGGGGGGGAAGGCTACAATGAGCAGTTCTTC. This rearrangement joins TRBV4-1 to TRBJ2-1; tentatively, D is TRBD2 (7 bases). Germline V gene data show CDR1 as MGHRA and CDR2 as YSYEKL. The CDR3 has 16 amino acids. Trimming left V 1 base short and J 3 bases short, with 13 bases between.